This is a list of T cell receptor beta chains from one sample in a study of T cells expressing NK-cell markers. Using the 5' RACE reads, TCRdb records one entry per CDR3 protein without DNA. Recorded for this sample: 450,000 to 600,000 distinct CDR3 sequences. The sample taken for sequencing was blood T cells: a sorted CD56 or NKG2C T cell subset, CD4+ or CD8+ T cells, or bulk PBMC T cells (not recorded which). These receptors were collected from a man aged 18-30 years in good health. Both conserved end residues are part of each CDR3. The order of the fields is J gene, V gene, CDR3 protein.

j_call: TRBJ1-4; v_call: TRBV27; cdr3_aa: CASSLGRIEKLFF
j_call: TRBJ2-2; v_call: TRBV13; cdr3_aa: CASSLVREGLAGELFF
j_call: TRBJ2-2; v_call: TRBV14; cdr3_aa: CASSARPNAGELFF
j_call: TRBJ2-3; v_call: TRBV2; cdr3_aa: CARRDRDLSSTDTQYF
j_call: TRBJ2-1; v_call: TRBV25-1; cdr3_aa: CATTSGPYNEQFF
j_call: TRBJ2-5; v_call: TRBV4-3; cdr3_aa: CASSPAGTGIQTQYF
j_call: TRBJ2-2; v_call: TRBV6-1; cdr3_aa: CASSRTRNTGELFF
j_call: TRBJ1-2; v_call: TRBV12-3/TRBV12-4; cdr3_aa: CASSTTRTGDYGYTF
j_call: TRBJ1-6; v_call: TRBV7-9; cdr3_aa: CASSLGIFSPLHF
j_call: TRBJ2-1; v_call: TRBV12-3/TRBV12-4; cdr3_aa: CASSTHRGGSYNEQFF
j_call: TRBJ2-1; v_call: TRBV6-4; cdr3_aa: CASRVDPTYNEQFF
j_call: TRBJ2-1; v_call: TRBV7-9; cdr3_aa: CASSFPTSSYNEQFF
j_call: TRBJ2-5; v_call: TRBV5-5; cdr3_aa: CASRSGTPETQYF
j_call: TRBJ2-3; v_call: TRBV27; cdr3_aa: CASSFFRLAGRTDTQYF
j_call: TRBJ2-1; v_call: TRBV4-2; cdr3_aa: CASSQGYDNEQFF
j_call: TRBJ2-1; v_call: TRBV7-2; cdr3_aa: CASSLNGGLRHNEQFF
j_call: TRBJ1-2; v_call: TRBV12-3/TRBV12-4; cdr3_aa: CASSLWQHYGYTF
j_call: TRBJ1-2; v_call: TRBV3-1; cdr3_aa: CASSRGQDNYGYTF
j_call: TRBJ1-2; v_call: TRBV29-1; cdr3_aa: CSVDGTKNRENYGYTF
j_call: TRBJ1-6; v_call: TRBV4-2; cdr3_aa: CASSPPGGAGYSPLHF
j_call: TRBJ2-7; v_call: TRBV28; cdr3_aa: CASSVSGLAGTYEQYF
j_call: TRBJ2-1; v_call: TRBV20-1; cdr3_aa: CSSPRLAGDNEQFF
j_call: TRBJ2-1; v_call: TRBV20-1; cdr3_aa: CSAGLQGNEQFF
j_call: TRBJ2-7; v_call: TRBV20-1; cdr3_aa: CSASRTAGVVSYEQYF
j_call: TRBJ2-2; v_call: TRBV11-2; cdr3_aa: CASSWADIPGELFF
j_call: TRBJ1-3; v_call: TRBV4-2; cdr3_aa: CASSQGGGQGNTIYF
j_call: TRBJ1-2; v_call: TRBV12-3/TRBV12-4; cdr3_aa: CASRSGQGYDGYTF
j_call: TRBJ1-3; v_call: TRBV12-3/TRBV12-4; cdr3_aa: CASSSSGSGNTIYF
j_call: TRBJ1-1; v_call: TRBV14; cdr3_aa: CASSQVDPPNTEAFF
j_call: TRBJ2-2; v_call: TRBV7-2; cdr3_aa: CASSSPVDRWAGELFF
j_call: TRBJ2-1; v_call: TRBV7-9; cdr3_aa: CASSPSVGEQFF
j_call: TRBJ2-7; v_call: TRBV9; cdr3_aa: CASSPFDRASEQYF
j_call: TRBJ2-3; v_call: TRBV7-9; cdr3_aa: CASSRFSAQRDTQYF
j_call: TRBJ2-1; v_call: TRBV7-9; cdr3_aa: CASSSPSSYNEQFF
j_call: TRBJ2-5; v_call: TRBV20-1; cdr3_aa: CSARGPGIRETQYF
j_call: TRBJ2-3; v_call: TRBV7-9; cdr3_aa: CASSSVAGESTDTQYF
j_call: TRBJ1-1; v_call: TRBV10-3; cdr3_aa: CAISQDTRGTEAFF
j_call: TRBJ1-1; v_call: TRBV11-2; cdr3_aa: CASSLVPGAPEAFF
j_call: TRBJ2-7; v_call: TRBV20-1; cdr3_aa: CSARMGTSGSAEPYEQYF
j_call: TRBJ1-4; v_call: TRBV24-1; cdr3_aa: CATSDSGLGEKLFF
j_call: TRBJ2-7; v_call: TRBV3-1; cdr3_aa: CASSSTSETYEQYF
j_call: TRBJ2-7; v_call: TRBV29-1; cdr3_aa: CSVGTGQGANEQYF
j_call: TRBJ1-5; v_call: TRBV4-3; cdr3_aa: CASSQDSTDRSQPQHF
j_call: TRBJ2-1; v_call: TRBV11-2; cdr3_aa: CASSPAAQINEQFF
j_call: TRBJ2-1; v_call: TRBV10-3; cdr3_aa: CAISGGVGDYNEQFF
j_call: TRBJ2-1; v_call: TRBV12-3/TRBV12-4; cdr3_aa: CASRGGTSAQPKQFF